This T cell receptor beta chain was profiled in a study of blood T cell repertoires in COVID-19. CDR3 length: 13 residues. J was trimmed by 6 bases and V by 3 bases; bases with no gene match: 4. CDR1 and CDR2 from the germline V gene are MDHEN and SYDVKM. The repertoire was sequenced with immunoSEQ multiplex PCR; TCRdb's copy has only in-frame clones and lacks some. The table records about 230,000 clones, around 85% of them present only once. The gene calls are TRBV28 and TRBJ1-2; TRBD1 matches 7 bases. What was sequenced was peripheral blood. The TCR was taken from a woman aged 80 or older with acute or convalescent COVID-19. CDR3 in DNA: TGTGCCAGCAGTTTTCGGGACAGAAATGGCTACACCTTC. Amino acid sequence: CASSFRDRNGYTF.